This TCR beta chain was identified during a study of blood T cell repertoires in COVID-19. CDR3 size: 15 residues. The V gene's germline CDR1 is MDHEN and CDR2 SYDVKM. The V end was cut by 6 bases, the J end by 8 bases, with 19 bases between. The assay was immunoSEQ multiplex PCR, and TCRdb's table has in-frame clones only and misses some. The repertoire holds roughly 150,000 clones, with over 80% as singletons. The sample comprised peripheral blood. This TCR was sampled from an elderly woman with active or convalescent COVID-19. V and J are TRBV28 and TRBJ1-4, with no clear D. CDR3 residues: CASRPGGGSGEKLFF. CDR3 bases: TGTGCCAGCAGGCCGGGAGGAGGTTCGGGCGAAAAACTGTTTTTT.